The present TCR beta chain was sequenced within a study of blood T cell repertoires in COVID-19. Repertoires were generated with immunoSEQ multiplex PCR, while TCRdb's copy carries only in-frame clones and drops some. Of 160,000 or so clones in the sample, roughly 84% were seen once. The germline V gene encodes CDR1 SGHNT and CDR2 YYREEE (reference sequence). V was pared by 4 bases and J by 8 bases, with 19 bases between. This CDR3 is 15 amino acids long. This receptor was taken from a middle-aged man with acute or convalescent COVID-19. What was sequenced was peripheral blood. The chain employs TRBV5-4 and TRBJ2-4; a possible D gene is TRBD1 (6 bases). The CDR3 loop is CASSPDQGLRHIQYF. The CDR3 bases are TGTGCCAGCAGCCCGGATCAGGGGCTGAGGCACATTCAGTACTTC.